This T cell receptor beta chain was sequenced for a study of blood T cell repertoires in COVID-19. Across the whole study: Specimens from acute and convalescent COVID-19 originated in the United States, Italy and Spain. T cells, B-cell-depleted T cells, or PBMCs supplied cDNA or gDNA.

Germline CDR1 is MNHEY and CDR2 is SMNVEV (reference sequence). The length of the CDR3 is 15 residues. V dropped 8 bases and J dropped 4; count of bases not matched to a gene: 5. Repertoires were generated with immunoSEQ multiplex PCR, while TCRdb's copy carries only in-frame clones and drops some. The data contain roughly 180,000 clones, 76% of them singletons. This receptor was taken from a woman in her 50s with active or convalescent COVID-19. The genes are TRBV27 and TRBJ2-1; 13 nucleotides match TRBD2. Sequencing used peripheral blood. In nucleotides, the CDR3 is TGTGCCAGCGGAATGACTAGCGGGGGGTACAATGAGCAGTTCTTC. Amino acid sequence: CASGMTSGGYNEQFF.